A single sample gave rise to the 18 T cell receptor beta chains below, sequenced in a study of shared clonotypes between healthy human individuals. TCRdb's copy holds only in-frame clones and misses some; the assay was immunoSEQ multiplex PCR. This table has a few hundred thousand clones, under 80% appearing once. Material for sequencing was memory CD4+ T cells sorted from blood. Subset: CD45RA-negative fraction. These receptors originate from a man aged 30-40 years in good health.

This clone was counted between two and nine times. The CDR3 is CASSVQGGETGELFF. For the CDR3, the DNA is TGCGCCAGCAGCGTGCAGGGGGGAGAAACCGGGGAGCTGTTTTTT. This sequence joins TRBV5-1 and TRBJ2-2, with a tentative D call TRBD1 (7 bases). CDR1 is SGHRS, CDR2 YFSETQ, per germline. The CDR3 has 15 residues. Trimming took 4 bases from V and 5 from J, leaving 15 bases between them.

A single count supports this clone. This chain links TRBV5-4 with TRBJ2-2; possibly TRBD2 for D (5 bases). With 4 bases removed from V and 4 bases from J, the gap between germline ends came to 20 bases. There are 17 residues in the CDR3. The germline CDR1 and CDR2 sequences are SGHNT and YYREEE (reference sequence). Here the CDR3 reads CASSPSKGVVGTGELFF. The CDR3 region has the DNA TGTGCCAGCAGCCCATCAAAGGGAGTAGTTGGCACCGGGGAGCTGTTTTTT.

The chain combines TRBV19 with TRBJ2-6, with D possibly being TRBD2 (6 bases). CDR1 is LNHDA and CDR2 is SQIVND in the germline V gene (reference sequence). This CDR3 is 16 amino acids long. Trimming shortened V by 3 bases and J by 0 bases, and 9 bases separated the two germline ends. The DNA of the CDR3 is TGTGCCAGTAGTATTGTTAGCGGCTCTGGGGCCAACGTCCTGACTTTC. Its protein product is CASSIVSGSGANVLTF.

This clone was observed at least ten times. The gene calls are TRBV11-3 and TRBJ2-1; either TRBD1 or TRBD2 may supply D (5 bases each). Germline V gene data show CDR1 as SGHNT and CDR2 as YENEEA. The V and J ends lost 5 bases and 3 bases respectively, with 11 bases between them. The CDR3 spans 14 residues. The CDR3 is CASSATGGYNEQFF. The CDR3 DNA is TGTGCCAGCAGCGCAACTGGGGGCTACAATGAGCAGTTCTTC.

This chain connects TRBV4-3 to TRBJ2-2; D not certain. Germline V gene data show CDR1 as LGHNA and CDR2 as YSLEER. The CDR3 has 13 residues. The ends were cut back, 1 base at V and 6 bases at J, with 6 bases in the middle. This chain's CDR3 is CASSQVRSGELFF. CDR3 DNA: TGCGCCAGCAGCCAAGTTCGTTCCGGGGAGCTGTTTTTT.

This clone was counted a single time. The V and J genes are TRBV13 and TRBJ2-3; TRBD1 matches 7 bases. Losses at the gene ends were 0 bases for V and 2 bases for J; bases not matched to a gene: 2. Germline V gene sequence: CDR1 PRHDT, CDR2 FYEKMQ (reference sequence). The CDR3 sequence is 15 residues long. In nucleotides, the CDR3 is TGTGCCAGCAGCTTAGGACAGGGGATCACAGATACGCAGTATTTT. Protein sequence: CASSLGQGITDTQYF.

The gene calls are TRBV6-6 and TRBJ1-5; no clear D gene. Per the germline V gene, CDR1 is MNHNY and CDR2 is SVGAGI (reference sequence). The CDR3 spans 13 residues. With 7 bases removed from V and 10 bases from J, the gap between germline ends came to 17 bases. In DNA, the CDR3 is TGTGCCAGCATGCGGGATCCACGTACTCCCCAGCATTTT. Its translation: CASMRDPRTPQHF.

The chain combines TRBV15 with TRBJ1-2; a weak D match, TRBD1 (5 bases). With 5 bases removed from V and 3 bases from J, the gap between germline ends came to 10 bases. Germline V lookup: CDR1 LNHNV, CDR2 YYDKDF (reference sequence). The length of the CDR3 is 13 residues. CDR3 DNA sequence: TGTGCCACCAGCCCCGGGGGGGACTATGGCTACACCTTC. Protein: CATSPGGDYGYTF. The entire variable domain, with the rest obtained from reference TRBV15 and TRBJ1-2, is as follows: DAMVIQNPRYQVTQFGKPVTLSCSQTLNHNVMYWYQQKSSQAPKLLFHYYDKDFNNEADTPDNFQSRRPNTSFCFLDIRSPGLGDTAMYLCATSPGGDYGYTFGSGTRLTVV.

This clone was found a few times. The rearrangement links TRBV19 to TRBJ2-7, with D possibly matching TRBD2 (6 bases). CDR1 and CDR2 from the germline V gene are LNHDA and SQIVND (reference sequence). The CDR3 has 14 residues. V was cut by 1 base and J by 0 bases, with 7 bases left in between. The CDR3 DNA is TGTGCCAGTAGTATAGCGGGAGACTCCTACGAGCAGTACTTC. Protein sequence: CASSIAGDSYEQYF.

The CDR3 spells CASSHGETQYF. The CDR3 DNA reads TGTGCCAGCAGTCACGGGGAGACCCAGTACTTC. The rearrangement links TRBV6-5 to TRBJ2-5; D call uncertain. This CDR3 is built from 11 residues. V was pared by 5 bases and J by 5 bases, with 6 bases between. CDR1 MNHEY and CDR2 SVGAGI come from the germline V gene.

The CDR3 region is CASRRDSMNTEAFF. CDR3 nucleotides: TGTGCCAGCAGGAGGGACAGCATGAACACTGAAGCTTTCTTT. The chain combines TRBV5-4 with TRBJ1-1, with TRBD1 identical over 7 bases. The CDR3 consists of 14 residues. J lost 0 bases, V lost 5 bases, and 4 bases had no gene match. The V gene's germline CDR1 is SGHNT and CDR2 YYREEE (reference sequence).

This clone appeared once. The J gene is TRBJ1-2, the V gene TRBV28, with D uncertain. Germline V gene data show CDR1 as MDHEN and CDR2 as SYDVKM. Trimming removed 5 bases at V and 7 bases at J, with 11 bases between. This CDR3 contains 12 residues. CDR3 in amino acids: CASSPLFFGYTF. CDR3 in DNA: TGTGCCAGCAGTCCCCTATTTTTTGGCTACACCTTC.

The J gene is TRBJ2-5, the V gene TRBV7-2; D is perhaps TRBD1 or TRBD2 (7 bases each). Germline V gene sequence: CDR1 SGHTA, CDR2 FQGNSA. CDR3 size: 16 residues. The V end lost 0 bases, the J end lost 4 bases, and 15 bases lay between the germline ends. The CDR3 spells CASSLAPQGGGETQYF. The CDR3 DNA is TGTGCCAGCAGCTTAGCCCCCCAGGGGGGGGGAGAGACCCAGTACTTC.

The chain uses TRBV4-1 and TRBJ2-2; D gene unclear. Germline CDR1 MGHRA, CDR2 YSYEKL. The CDR3 is 14 residues long. V gave up 4 bases and J gave up 4 bases, with 10 bases separating them. Here the CDR3 DNA reads TGCGCCAGCAGCCTTCTGGGCGGCACCGGGGAGCTGTTTTTT. Translating it yields CASSLLGGTGELFF.

In DNA form, the CDR3 reads TGTGCTAGTGGCCCCGACTGGAACACTGAAGCTTTCTTT. The encoded protein is CASGPDWNTEAFF. The chain combines TRBV12-5 with TRBJ1-1; D uncertain. The CDR3 runs to 13 residues. V dropped 6 bases and J dropped 1 base, with 9 bases sitting between them. Looked up from germline, CDR1 is LGHNT and CDR2 is FRNRAP.

The rearrangement joins TRBV6-1 to TRBJ2-5; no reliable D call. The germline gives CDR1 MNHNS, CDR2 SASEGT. Between the trimmed V and J ends, which lost 6 bases and 4 bases, there was a span of 18 bases. CDR3 length: 15 residues. The CDR3 spells CASSSWTGPTETQYF. The DNA of the CDR3 is TGTGCCAGCAGCTCCTGGACCGGACCGACAGAGACCCAGTACTTC.

The V gene is TRBV11-2, the J gene TRBJ1-2; 9 bases agree with TRBD1. After removal of 5 bases from V and 3 bases from J, the junction contained 7 bases not matched to a gene. Germline V gives CDR1 SGHAT, CDR2 FQNNGV. The CDR3 runs to 15 residues. CDR3 amino acids: CASSGRQGVDYGYTF. In DNA, the CDR3 is TGTGCCAGCAGCGGGCGACAGGGGGTCGACTATGGCTACACCTTC.

This rearrangement joins TRBV2 to TRBJ1-4; D not resolved. CDR3 length: 13 amino acids. Trimming left V 7 bases short and J 5 bases short, with 11 bases between. CDR1 SNHLY and CDR2 FYNNEI come from the germline V gene. CDR3 in DNA: TGTGCCAGCACCCTAAAGCGCAATGAAAAACTGTTTTTT. Its protein product is CASTLKRNEKLFF.